A selection of T cell receptor beta chains follows, all from one sample in a study of identical twins. A single record per CDR3 protein comes from TCRdb applying MiXCR to the 5' RACE reads. The sample lists hundreds of thousands of distinct CDR3 sequences, 20% to 25% occurring once. The same data also went into a second study, on T cells expressing NK-cell markers.

The sample consisted of PBMCs. All receptors come from a woman aged 18-29 years in good health. Both conserved end residues are part of each CDR3. The order of the fields is V gene, clone size, J gene, D gene, CDR3 protein, CDR3 DNA. The D gene is left open where the match is weak. For some rows the clone size is stated as once, few or many, or as a class when expanded; others skip it.

>TRBV28|few|TRBJ2-3|.
CASRTYGVSTDTQYF
TGTGCCAGCAGGACTTACGGGGTTAGCACAGATACGCAGTATTTT
>TRBV20-1|few|TRBJ1-1|TRBD1
CSAPGQMNTEAFF
TGCAGTGCACCGGGACAGATGAACACTGAAGCTTTCTTT
>TRBV10-3|.|TRBJ1-2|.
CAISERQGGGYTF
TGTGCCATCAGTGAGAGGCAGGGCGGGGGCTACACCTTC
>TRBV7-9|once|TRBJ2-5|.
CASSINSRETQYF
TGTGCCAGCAGCATAAACTCGAGGGAGACCCAGTACTTC
>TRBV7-3|.|TRBJ2-1|.
CASSLLGVFLTSYNEQFF
TGTGCCAGCAGCTTATTAGGGGTATTCCTCACCTCCTACAATGAGCAGTTCTTC
>TRBV6-2/TRBV6-3|few|TRBJ1-2|.
CASLETSPLGYTF
TGTGCCAGCCTGGAGACTTCCCCCCTCGGCTACACCTTC
>TRBV12-3/TRBV12-4|few|TRBJ2-7|.
CASSLALPYEQYF
TGTGCCAGCAGTTTAGCCCTTCCTTACGAGCAGTACTTC
>TRBV20-1|few|TRBJ2-3|.
CSAFRPGDTQYF
TGCAGTGCTTTTAGGCCGGGAGATACGCAGTATTTT
>TRBV6-1|.|TRBJ1-5|.
CASSRSGRNQPQHF
TGTGCCAGCAGCCGTTCGGGGCGCAATCAGCCCCAGCATTTT
>TRBV15|.|TRBJ2-5|TRBD2
CATTTGPGRRETQYF
TGTGCCACCACTACGGGCCCCGGGAGGAGGGAGACCCAGTACTTC
>TRBV27|once|TRBJ2-3|TRBD1
CASSPLQGASPSDTQYF
TGTGCCAGCAGTCCCTTACAGGGGGCTTCACCGTCAGATACGCAGTATTTT
>TRBV12-3/TRBV12-4|many|TRBJ2-1|TRBD1
CASSLGQGEFF
TGTGCCAGCAGTCTTGGACAGGGCGAGTTCTTC
>TRBV6-1|many|TRBJ2-1|.
CASSPGPGFGEQFF
TGTGCCAGCTCACCGGGACCGGGATTCGGAGAGCAGTTCTTC
>TRBV20-1|.|TRBJ2-5|.
CSARDSTAGDAGETQYF
TGCAGTGCTAGAGATAGTACGGCAGGGGACGCGGGAGAGACCCAGTACTTC
>TRBV6-1|.|TRBJ2-1|TRBD2
CASRVSGAASGEQFF
TGTGCCAGCAGGGTTAGCGGGGCGGCTTCGGGTGAGCAGTTCTTC
>TRBV15|.|TRBJ2-7|TRBD1
CATSRTGGDNEQYF
TGTGCCACCAGCAGGACAGGGGGGGACAACGAGCAGTACTTC
>TRBV18|few|TRBJ1-6|.
CASSPYRERNSPLHF
TGTGCCAGCTCTCCTTACAGGGAGAGGAATTCACCCCTCCACTTT
>TRBV20-1|once|TRBJ2-1|.
CSARDPSSASANEQFF
TGCAGTGCTAGAGATCCGTCTAGCGCAAGCGCCAATGAGCAGTTCTTC
>TRBV20-1|many|TRBJ2-5|TRBD1
CSATGGETQYF
TGCAGCGCGACAGGGGGAGAGACCCAGTACTTC
>TRBV10-3|.|TRBJ2-1|TRBD2
CAISGIAGSYNEQFF
TGTGCCATCAGTGGAATAGCGGGGTCCTACAATGAGCAGTTCTTC
>TRBV18|few|TRBJ2-3|TRBD2
CASTGLVGDTQYF
TGTGCCAGCACTGGACTAGTTGGAGATACGCAGTATTTT
>TRBV28|.|TRBJ2-1|TRBD2
CASTRRTSGYNEQFF
TGTGCCAGCACTCGCCGGACTAGCGGATACAATGAGCAGTTCTTC
>TRBV12-3/TRBV12-4|.|TRBJ1-2|.
CASSLDPSIGYTF
TGTGCCAGCAGTTTAGACCCCTCTATTGGCTACACCTTC
>TRBV27|.|TRBJ2-3|.
CASSLLTTDTQYF
TGTGCCAGCAGTTTACTTACCACAGATACGCAGTATTTT
>TRBV12-5|few|TRBJ2-7|TRBD2
CASGATSGGDYEQYF
TGTGCTAGTGGAGCTACTAGCGGGGGGGACTACGAGCAGTACTTC
>TRBV12-3/TRBV12-4|.|TRBJ1-1|.
CASIARGSAEAFF
TGTGCCAGCATTGCCAGGGGTAGCGCTGAAGCTTTCTTT
>TRBV29-1|many|TRBJ1-5|.
CSVEENPGQPQHF
TGCAGCGTTGAGGAAAATCCGGGGCAGCCCCAGCATTTT
>TRBV6-5|.|TRBJ2-1|.
CATTGTEQFF
TGTGCCACCACCGGGACAGAGCAGTTCTTC
>TRBV5-6|many|TRBJ2-3|TRBD2
CASRLRLAADTQYF
TGTGCCAGCAGACTCCGACTAGCGGCAGATACGCAGTATTTT
>TRBV20-1|few|TRBJ2-5|.
CSARDLPWTQYF
TGCAGTGCTAGGGACCTCCCTTGGACCCAGTACTTC
>TRBV20-1|.|TRBJ2-3|.
CSAPPRPSDPDTQYF
TGCAGTGCCCCACCCCGGCCTTCAGACCCAGATACGCAGTATTTT
>TRBV6-1|few|TRBJ2-5|TRBD2
CASSPGTSGRRITQYF
TGTGCCAGCAGTCCTGGGACTAGCGGGAGAAGGATAACCCAGTACTTC
>TRBV30|.|TRBJ2-7|.
CAWSVRSYEQYF
TGTGCCTGGAGTGTACGCTCCTACGAGCAGTACTTC
>TRBV12-3/TRBV12-4|once|TRBJ1-2|.
CASSSLGATWGYTF
TGTGCCAGCAGTAGCTTGGGGGCGACGTGGGGCTACACCTTC
>TRBV5-6|.|TRBJ2-3|.
CASSFSGPFYF
TGTGCCAGCAGCTTTAGCGGCCCTTTCTATTTT
>TRBV9|.|TRBJ2-1|.
CASSAKPSSYNEQFF
TGTGCCAGCAGCGCGAAGCCGAGCTCCTACAATGAGCAGTTCTTC
>TRBV5-1|.|TRBJ2-1|TRBD1
CASSDSPGQGRNEQFF
TGCGCCAGCAGCGACAGTCCGGGACAGGGACGCAATGAGCAGTTCTTC
>TRBV12-3/TRBV12-4|few|TRBJ2-3|TRBD2
CASSLRAGGDTQYF
TGTGCCAGCAGTTTAAGGGCGGGGGGGGATACGCAGTATTTT
>TRBV29-1|.|TRBJ1-2|.
CSVHRDPGYTF
TGCAGCGTTCACCGGGACCCGGGCTACACCTTC
>TRBV29-1|.|TRBJ2-3|TRBD2
CSVSGLAGNLSTDTQYF
TGCAGCGTATCGGGACTAGCGGGAAACCTTAGCACAGATACGCAGTATTTT